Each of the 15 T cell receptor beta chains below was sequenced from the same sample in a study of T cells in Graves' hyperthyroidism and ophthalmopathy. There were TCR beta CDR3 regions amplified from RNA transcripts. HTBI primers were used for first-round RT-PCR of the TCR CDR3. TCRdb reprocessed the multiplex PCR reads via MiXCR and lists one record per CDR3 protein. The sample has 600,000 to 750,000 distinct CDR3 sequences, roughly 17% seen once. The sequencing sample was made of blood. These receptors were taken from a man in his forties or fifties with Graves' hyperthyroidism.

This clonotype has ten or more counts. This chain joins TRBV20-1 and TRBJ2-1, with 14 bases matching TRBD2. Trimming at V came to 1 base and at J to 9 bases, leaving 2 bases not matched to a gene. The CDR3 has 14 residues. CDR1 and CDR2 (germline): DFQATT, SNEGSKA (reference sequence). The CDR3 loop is CSARGLAGGTEQFF. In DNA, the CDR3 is TGCAGTGCTAGAGGACTAGCGGGAGGGACTGAGCAGTTCTTC.

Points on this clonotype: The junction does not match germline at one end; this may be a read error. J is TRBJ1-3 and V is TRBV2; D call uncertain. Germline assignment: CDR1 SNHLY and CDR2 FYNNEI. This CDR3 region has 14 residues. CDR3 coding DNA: TGTGCCAGCGAGTTTCAGAACTCTGGAAACACCATATGTTTT. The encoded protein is CASEFQNSGNTICF.

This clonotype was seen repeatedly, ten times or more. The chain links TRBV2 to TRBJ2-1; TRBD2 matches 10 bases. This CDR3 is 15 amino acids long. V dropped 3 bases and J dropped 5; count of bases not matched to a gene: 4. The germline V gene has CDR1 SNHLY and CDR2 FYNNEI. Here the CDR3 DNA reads TGTGCCAGCAGTGAGAGCGGGAGGGCCGACAATGAGCAGTTCTTC. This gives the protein CASSESGRADNEQFF. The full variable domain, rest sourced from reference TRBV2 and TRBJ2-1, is EPEVTQTPSHQVTQMGQEVILRCVPISNHLYFYWYRQILGQKVEFLVSFYNNEISEKSEIFDDQFSVERPDGSNFTLKIRSTKLEDSAMYFCASSESGRADNEQFFGPGTRLTVL.

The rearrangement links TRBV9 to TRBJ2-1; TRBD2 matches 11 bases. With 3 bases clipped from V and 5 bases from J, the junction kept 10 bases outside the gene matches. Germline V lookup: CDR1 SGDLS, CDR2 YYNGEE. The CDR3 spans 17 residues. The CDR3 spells CASSALIPGLADNEQFF. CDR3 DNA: TGTGCCAGCAGCGCCTTAATCCCGGGACTAGCGGACAATGAGCAGTTCTTC.

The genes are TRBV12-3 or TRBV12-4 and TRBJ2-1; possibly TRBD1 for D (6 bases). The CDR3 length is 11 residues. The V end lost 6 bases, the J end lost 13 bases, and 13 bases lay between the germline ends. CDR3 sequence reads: CASSQTGLQFF. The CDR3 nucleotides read TGTGCCAGCAGCCAAACAGGGTTACAGTTCTTC.

CDR3: CASSPFSSGRRSYEQYF. The CDR3 bases are TGTGCCAGCAGCCCCTTTAGTAGCGGGCGGCGCTCCTACGAGCAGTACTTC. This sequence joins TRBV7-9 and TRBJ2-7; 7 bases line up with TRBD2. CDR3 length: 17 residues. Germline V gene lookup returns CDR1 SEHNR and CDR2 FQNEAQ (reference sequence). J gave up 0 bases and V 5 bases, and 13 bases lay outside the gene matches.

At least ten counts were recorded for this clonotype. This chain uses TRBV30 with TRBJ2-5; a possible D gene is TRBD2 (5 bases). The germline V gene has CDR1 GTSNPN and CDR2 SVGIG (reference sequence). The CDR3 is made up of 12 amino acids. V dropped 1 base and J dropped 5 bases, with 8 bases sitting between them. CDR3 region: CAWSAGVETQYF. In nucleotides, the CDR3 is TGTGCCTGGAGTGCCGGGGTCGAGACCCAGTACTTC.

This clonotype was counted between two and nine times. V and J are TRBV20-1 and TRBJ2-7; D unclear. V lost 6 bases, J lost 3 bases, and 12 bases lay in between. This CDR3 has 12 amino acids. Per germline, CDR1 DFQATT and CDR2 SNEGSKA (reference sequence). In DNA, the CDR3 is TGCAGTGCAACTGACTCCCTCTACGAGCAGTACTTC. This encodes CSATDSLYEQYF.

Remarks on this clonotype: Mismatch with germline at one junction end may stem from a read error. CDR3 protein: CAGSFQSSAYEQYF. The CDR3 DNA sequence: TGTGCCGGCAGTTTCCAGTCCTCTGCCTACGAGCAGTACTTC. The chain employs TRBV27 and TRBJ2-7; the D is unclear. Germline V lookup: CDR1 MNHEY, CDR2 SMNVEV (reference sequence). There are 14 residues in the CDR3.

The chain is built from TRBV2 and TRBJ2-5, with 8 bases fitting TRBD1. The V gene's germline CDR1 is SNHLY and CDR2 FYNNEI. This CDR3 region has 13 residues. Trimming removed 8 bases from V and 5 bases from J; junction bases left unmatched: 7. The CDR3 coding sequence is TGTGCCAGCCTTTCAGGGGGCGCGGAGACCCAGTACTTC. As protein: CASLSGGAETQYF.

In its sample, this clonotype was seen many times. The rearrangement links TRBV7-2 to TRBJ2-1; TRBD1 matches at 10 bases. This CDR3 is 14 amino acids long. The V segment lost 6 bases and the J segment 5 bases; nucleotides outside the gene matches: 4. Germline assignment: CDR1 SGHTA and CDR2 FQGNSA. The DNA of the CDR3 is TGTGCCAGCAGTAGGGACAGGGGAGACAATGAGCAGTTCTTC. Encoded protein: CASSRDRGDNEQFF.

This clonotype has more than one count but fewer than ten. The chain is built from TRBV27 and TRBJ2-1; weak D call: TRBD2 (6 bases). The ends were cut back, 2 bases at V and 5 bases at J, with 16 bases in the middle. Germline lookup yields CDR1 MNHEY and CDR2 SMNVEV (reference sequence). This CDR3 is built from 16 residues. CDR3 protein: CASSLVGPGTDNEQFF. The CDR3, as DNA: TGTGCCAGCAGTTTAGTAGGACCGGGGACTGACAATGAGCAGTTCTTC.

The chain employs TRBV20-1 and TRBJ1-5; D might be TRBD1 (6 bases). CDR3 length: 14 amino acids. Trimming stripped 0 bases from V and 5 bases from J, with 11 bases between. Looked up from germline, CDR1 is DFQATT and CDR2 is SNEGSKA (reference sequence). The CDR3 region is CSARDSGGDQPQHF. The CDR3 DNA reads TGCAGTGCTAGAGATTCGGGGGGCGATCAGCCCCAGCATTTT.

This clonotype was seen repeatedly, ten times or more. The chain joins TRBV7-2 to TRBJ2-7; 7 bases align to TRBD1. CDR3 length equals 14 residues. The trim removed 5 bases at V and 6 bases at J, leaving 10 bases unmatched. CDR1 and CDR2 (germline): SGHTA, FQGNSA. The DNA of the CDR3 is TGTGCCAGCAGCCCCGACAGGGTGAAGGCCGAGCAGTACTTC. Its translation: CASSPDRVKAEQYF. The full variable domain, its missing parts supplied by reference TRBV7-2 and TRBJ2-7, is GAGVSQSPSNKVTEKGKDVELRCDPISGHTALYWYRQSLGQGLEFLIYFQGNSAPDKSGLPSDRFSAERTGGSVSTLTIQRTQQEDSAVYLCASSPDRVKAEQYFGPGTRLTVT.

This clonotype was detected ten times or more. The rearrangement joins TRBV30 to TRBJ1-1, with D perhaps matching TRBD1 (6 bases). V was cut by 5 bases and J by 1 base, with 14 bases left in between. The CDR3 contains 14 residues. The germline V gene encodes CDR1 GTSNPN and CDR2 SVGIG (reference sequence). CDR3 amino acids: CAWCRTAPNTEAFF. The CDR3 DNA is TGTGCCTGGTGCCGGACAGCACCGAACACTGAAGCTTTCTTT.